This T cell receptor (beta chain) was documented in a study of OX40 agonist ivuxolimab in advanced cancers. Turning to the study itself: Under the entry rules, prior anti-PD-1, anti-PD-L1 or anti-CTLA-4 therapy was allowed, and roughly 39% had some. Findings and caveats of the study: Among the least clonally expanded were partial responders at 0.1-3.0 mg/kg. Some patients without response likewise showed low normalized clonal expansion.

The table came from immunoSEQ multiplex PCR; TCRdb's copy has only in-frame clones and leaves some out. In the table there are 100,000 to 110,000 clones, roughly 90% of which are singletons. The CDR3 is 13 amino acids. Deletions cut 2 bases from V and 5 bases from J, with 11 bases between. The germline CDR1 and CDR2 sequences are SGDLS and YYNGEE. Turning to this clone: Its antigen is currently unknown.

Cycle 7 day 1, cycle 4 day 1, and baseline were the timepoints at which blood was sampled. The sequenced sample was CD4+ or CD8+ T cells sorted from blood, obtained in a trial of the OX40 agonist ivuxolimab. This chain links TRBV9 with TRBJ2-7, with TRBD2 as a possible D gene (5 bases). This receptor was obtained from an adult with an advanced solid tumor such as melanoma, head and neck, liver or kidney cancer. This CDR3 is CASSVGPGDEQYF. Written as DNA, the CDR3 is TGTGCCAGCAGCGTGGGCCCCGGGGACGAGCAGTACTTC.